This T cell receptor (beta chain) was captured by sequencing in a study of neurological immune-mediated disorders (dated by TCRdb to the late 2010s). Turning to the overall study: Using UMI-based sequencing, the study compared peripheral blood TCR-beta repertoires from patients with HTLV-I-associated myelopathy (HAM/TSP), patients with multiple sclerosis, and healthy controls. The 90 to 120 TCR-beta libraries covered PBMC samples along with longitudinal samples, technical triplicates, and paired sorted CD4+ and CD8+ T-cell subsets. Longitudinal HAM/TSP and healthy donors had 3 time-points each (about 3-45 month intervals). Of the approximately 70 subjects in the cohort, about 14 were HAM/TSP patients, some 35 were multiple sclerosis patients, and some 20 were healthy controls. Paper-wide results and their limitations: No identical CDR3 amino acid sequences were shared among expanded clones across subjects, suggesting private TCR-beta repertoires in all groups. TCR clonal expansion was highest in HAM/TSP patients and lowest in MS patients, with MS patients falling below even healthy controls.

cDNA was synthesized by template-switch 5'RACE using a primer carrying a 10-nucleotide random unique molecular identifier by which each TCR transcript was tagged. Every sequencing run covered 15-18 subjects and yielded more than 160 million TCR-beta sequences. The RNeasy kit was used to extract total RNA. Using the KAPA Real-time Library Amplification kit, TCR-beta VDJ regions were amplified with primers for the TCR constant region and the 5'RACE anchor. Sample indexes and Illumina adaptors were added in a first PCR, after which library yield was increased in a second PCR. After purification with Ampure beads, the TCR product of roughly 650 bp was size-selected on a 2% E-gel SizeSelection system. Library quality was checked on a Bioanalyzer, concentration was measured with Qubit, and libraries were quantified with the Kapa Library Quantification kit before pooling. An Illumina HiSeq 2500 was used to sequence the libraries paired-end at 2 x 150 bp. To increase sequence diversity, about 25-30% phiX was spiked into each library pool. Per the authors' processing: Quality-filtered reads were processed with the UMI-based MiGEC pipeline, and over 90% of raw TCR sequences were removed by the MiGEC pipeline during error correction. IMGT germline references were used for aligning VDJ genes, and each clonotype was defined as a unique CDR3 amino acid sequence together with its V-J genes. VDJtools evaluated clonal expansion, Shannon diversity and CDR3 relatedness (CalcPairwiseDistances, ClusterSamples); CLCbio workbench built phylogenetic trees. Using coefficient-of-variation modelling across technical triplicates, the study counted a clone as expanded if it had at least 8 unique UMIs. The public reads were reprocessed in TCRdb via fastp at Q25 and MiXCR, keeping in-frame beta chains. Rows merge per CDR3 protein into single entries with the most common DNA and genes. TCRdb's processing, not the study's, gives the V and J calls here. Recorded for this sample are approximately 31,000 distinct CDR3 sequences; 10% to 15% of them occurred a single time. The top ten clones comprise around 2.3% of the sample.

Read against the paper, the sample's time point label means: longitudinal time-point 2. Healthy controls were blood bank volunteers in Maryland, USA. Libraries from unsorted PBMCs were made from 2 million PBMCs kept in RNAlater at -80 degrees C until RNA extraction. PBMCs were separated from peripheral blood using Ficoll-Hypaque density gradient centrifugation and then cryopreserved in liquid nitrogen. The sample holds many counts of this clonotype. Its antigen is still unknown. Base quality data are lacking; no much larger clone is found one base away. Reading from cysteine to phenylalanine, the CDR3 counts 13 amino acids. Only the CDR3 part of the read is kept: 39 bases, read in frame from the first base. V gives up 8 bases and J gives up 4 bases, and the segment between their germline ends measures 14 bases.

This chain joins TRBV12-3 or TRBV12-4 to TRBJ1-2, and the D gene may be TRBD1, 6 bases matching. This clonotype was sampled from a middle-aged woman in good health. The specimen was PBMCs. The DNA sequence is as follows: TGTGCCAGCCTACAGGGCTGGGCCTATGGCTACACCTTC. Translated, this gives CASLQGWAYGYTF.